This TCR beta chain was identified in a study of tumor and adjacent non-tumor tissue in lung cancer. Overall study: Histology: 12 adenocarcinoma, a couple of squamous cell carcinoma, 1 small cell lung cancer.

RNA was extracted from bulk tissue without any cell sorting. TCRbeta libraries were built with three rounds of nested PCR, modified from ARM-PCR. Using its own MiXCR run on the multiplex PCR reads, TCRdb lists one record per CDR3 protein. The table records over 85,000 distinct CDR3 sequences, roughly 84% of them present only once. Points on this clonotype: A read error is possible here, since a much larger clone lies one base away.

CDR3 size: 13 residues. Germline CDR1 reads MDHEN; CDR2 reads SYDVKM. The chain recombines TRBV28 with TRBJ1-1; a weak D match, TRBD1 (6 bases). Sequenced: lung tumor tissue. This TCR was sampled from a man in his 70s with non-small cell lung cancer. The CDR3 sequence is CASSPQGRTETFF. The DNA for the CDR3 is TGTGCCAGCAGCCCACAGGGTAGGACTGAAACTTTCTTT.